The clone carrying this T cell receptor beta chain has a handful of counts. Lacking the conserved final phenylalanine or tryptophan, this CDR3 likely reflects a read error. Amplified TCR beta CDR3 regions came from RNA transcripts. Researchers ran a first-round RT-PCR on the TCR CDR3 using the HTBI primer set. A single record per CDR3 protein comes from TCRdb applying MiXCR to the multiplex PCR reads. The sample shows roughly 290,000 distinct CDR3 sequences, around 15% of them seen only once. The CDR3 is made up of 16 amino acids. Germline values: CDR1 MDHEN, CDR2 SYDVKM. V was pared by 4 bases and J by 4 bases, with 11 bases of the junction left unmatched. This sample was included in a study of T cells in Graves' hyperthyroidism and ophthalmopathy.

The clonotype comes from an older woman with Graves' ophthalmopathy. The chain combines TRBV28 with TRBJ1-1; 8 positions match TRBD1. The sample consisted of blood. CDR3 protein: CASSYRGELLSTEAFL. CDR3 DNA sequence: TGTGCCAGCAGTTACAGGGGGGAACTTCTAAGCACTGAAGCTTTCCTT.